The sequence of this TCR beta chain was determined in a study of T-cell reconstitution after alpha-beta-depleted transplantation in children. There are 16 residues in the CDR3. CDR1 is MNHEY and CDR2 is SVGEGT in the germline V gene. Trimming removed 9 bases at V and 3 bases at J, with 21 bases between. TCRbeta library preparation incorporated unique molecular identifiers. TCRdb redid the calling of the PCR reads with MiXCR, one entry per CDR3 protein. The table includes a few hundred thousand distinct CDR3 sequences, around 18% detected once. The source was PBMCs from the stem cell graft donor, collected from the stem cell graft. V and J are TRBV6-2 or TRBV6-3 and TRBJ1-5, with D tentatively TRBD1 (5 bases). The clonotype was recovered from a human donor who donated a stem cell graft to a child with acute lymphoblastic leukemia. In DNA, the CDR3 is TGTGCCAGTATGACTGAATCAGGGAAGGTCAATCAGCCCCAGCATTTT. The encoded protein is CASMTESGKVNQPQHF.